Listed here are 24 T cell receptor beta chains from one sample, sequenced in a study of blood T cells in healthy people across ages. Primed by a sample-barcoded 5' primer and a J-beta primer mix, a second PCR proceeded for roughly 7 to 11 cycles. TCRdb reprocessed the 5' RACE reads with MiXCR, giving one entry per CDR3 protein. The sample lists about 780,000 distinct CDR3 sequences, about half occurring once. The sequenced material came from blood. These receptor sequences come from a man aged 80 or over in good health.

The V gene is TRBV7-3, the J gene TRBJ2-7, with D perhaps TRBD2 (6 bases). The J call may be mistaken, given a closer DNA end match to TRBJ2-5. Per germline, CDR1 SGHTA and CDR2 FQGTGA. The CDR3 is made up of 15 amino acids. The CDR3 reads CASSLTPGRLETQYF. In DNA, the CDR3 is TGTGCCAGCAGCTTAACGCCAGGGAGGTTGGAGACCCAGTACTTC.

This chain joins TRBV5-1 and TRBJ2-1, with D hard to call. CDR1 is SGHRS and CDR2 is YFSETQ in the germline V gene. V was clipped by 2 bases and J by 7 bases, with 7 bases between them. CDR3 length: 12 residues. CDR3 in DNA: TGCGCCAGCAGCTTAACTACAAATGAGCAGTTCTTC. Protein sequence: CASSLTTNEQFF.

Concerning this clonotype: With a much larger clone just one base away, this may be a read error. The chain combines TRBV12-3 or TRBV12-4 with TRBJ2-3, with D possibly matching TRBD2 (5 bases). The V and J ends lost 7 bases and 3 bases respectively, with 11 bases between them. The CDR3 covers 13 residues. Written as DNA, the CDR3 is TGTGCCAGCACCCTCACTAGAACAGATACGCAGTATTTT. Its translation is CASTLTRTDTQYF.

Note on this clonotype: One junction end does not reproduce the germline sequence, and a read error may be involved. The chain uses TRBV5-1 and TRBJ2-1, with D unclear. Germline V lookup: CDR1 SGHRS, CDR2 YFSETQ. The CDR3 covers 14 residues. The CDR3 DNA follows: TGCGCCAGAAGCTTGCAAGGGCCCGGCAATGAGCAGTTCTTC. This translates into CARSLQGPGNEQFF.

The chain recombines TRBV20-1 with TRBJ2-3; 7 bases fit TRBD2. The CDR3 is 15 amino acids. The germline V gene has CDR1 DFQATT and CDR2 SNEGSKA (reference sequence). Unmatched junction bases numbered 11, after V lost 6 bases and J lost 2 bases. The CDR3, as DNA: TGCAGTGCCCAGCTTGGACTAGGGGACACAGATACGCAGTATTTT. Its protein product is CSAQLGLGDTDTQYF.

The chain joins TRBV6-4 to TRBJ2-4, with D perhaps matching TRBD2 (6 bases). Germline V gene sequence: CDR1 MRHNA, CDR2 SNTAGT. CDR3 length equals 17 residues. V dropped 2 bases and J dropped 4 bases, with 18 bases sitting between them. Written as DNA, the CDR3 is TGTGCCAGCAGTGACCCGTGGAGGGTGAGGATTAAAAACATTCAGTACTTC. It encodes CASSDPWRVRIKNIQYF.

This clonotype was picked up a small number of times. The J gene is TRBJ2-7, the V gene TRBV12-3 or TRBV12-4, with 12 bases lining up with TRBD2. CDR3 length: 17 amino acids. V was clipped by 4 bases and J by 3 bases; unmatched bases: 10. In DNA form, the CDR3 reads TGTGCCAGCAGTTCCCGGGACAGGGGACTAGCGGGCTACGAGCAGTACTTC. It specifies CASSSRDRGLAGYEQYF.

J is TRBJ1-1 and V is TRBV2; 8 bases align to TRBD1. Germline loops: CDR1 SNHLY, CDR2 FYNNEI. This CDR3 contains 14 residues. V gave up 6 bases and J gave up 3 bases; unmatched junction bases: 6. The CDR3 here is CASSIQGAYTEAFF. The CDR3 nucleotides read TGTGCCAGCAGCATTCAGGGGGCTTACACTGAAGCTTTCTTT.

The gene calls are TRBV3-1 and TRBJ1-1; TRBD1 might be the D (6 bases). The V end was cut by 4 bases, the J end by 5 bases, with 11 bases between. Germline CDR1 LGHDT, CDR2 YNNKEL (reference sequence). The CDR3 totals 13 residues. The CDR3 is CASSPGTQTEAFF. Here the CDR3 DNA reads TGTGCCAGCAGCCCCGGGACACAGACTGAAGCTTTCTTT. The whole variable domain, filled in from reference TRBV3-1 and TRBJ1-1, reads DTAVSQTPKYLVTQMGNDKSIKCEQNLGHDTMYWYKQDSKKFLKIMFSYNNKELIINETVPNRFSPKSPDKAHLNLHINSLELGDSAVYFCASSPGTQTEAFFGQGTRLTVV.

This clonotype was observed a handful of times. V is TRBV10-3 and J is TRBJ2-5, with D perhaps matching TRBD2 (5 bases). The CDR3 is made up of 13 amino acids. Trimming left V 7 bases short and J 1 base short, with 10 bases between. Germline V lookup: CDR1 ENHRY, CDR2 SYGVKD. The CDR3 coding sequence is TGTGCCATCACTGGAGGACCCCAAGAGACCCAGTACTTC. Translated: CAITGGPQETQYF.

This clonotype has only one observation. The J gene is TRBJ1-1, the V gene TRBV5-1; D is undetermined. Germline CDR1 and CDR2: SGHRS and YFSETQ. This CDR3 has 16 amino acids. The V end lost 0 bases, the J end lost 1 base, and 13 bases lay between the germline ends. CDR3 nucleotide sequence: TGCGCCAGCAGCTTGGGCGTTCGCGGAAAGAACACTGAAGCTTTCTTT. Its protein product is CASSLGVRGKNTEAFF.

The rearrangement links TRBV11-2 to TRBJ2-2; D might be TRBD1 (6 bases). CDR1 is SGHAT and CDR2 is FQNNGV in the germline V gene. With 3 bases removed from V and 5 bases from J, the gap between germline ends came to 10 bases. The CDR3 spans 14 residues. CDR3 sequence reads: CASSFSGVTGELFF. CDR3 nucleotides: TGTGCCAGCAGCTTCTCAGGGGTTACCGGGGAGCTGTTTTTT. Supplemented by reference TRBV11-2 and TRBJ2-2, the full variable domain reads EAGVAQSPRYKIIEKRQSVAFWCNPISGHATLYWYQQILGQGPKLLIQFQNNGVVDDSQLPKDRFSAERLKGVDSTLKIQPAKLEDSAVYLCASSFSGVTGELFFGEGSRLTVL.

This CDR3 is CASSLGLAGGEYNEQFF. The DNA for the CDR3 is TGCGCCAGCAGCTTGGGACTAGCGGGAGGCGAATACAATGAGCAGTTCTTC. This rearrangement joins TRBV5-1 to TRBJ2-1, with 13 bases lining up with TRBD2. V was clipped by 0 bases and J by 4 bases; unmatched bases: 4. The CDR3 covers 17 residues. Germline V lookup: CDR1 SGHRS, CDR2 YFSETQ. Looking up the rest from reference TRBV5-1 and TRBJ2-1 gives the full variable domain: KAGVTQTPRYLIKTRGQQVTLSCSPISGHRSVSWYQQTPGQGLQFLFEYFSETQRNKGNFPGRFSGRQFSNSRSEMNVSTLELGDSALYLCASSLGLAGGEYNEQFFGPGTRLTVL.

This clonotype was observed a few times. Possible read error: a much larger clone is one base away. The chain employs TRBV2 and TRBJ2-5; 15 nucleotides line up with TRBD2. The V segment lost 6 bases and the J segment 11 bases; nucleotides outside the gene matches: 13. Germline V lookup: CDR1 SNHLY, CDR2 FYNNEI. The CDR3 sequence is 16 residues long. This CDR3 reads CASRPGLAGGRNEQYF. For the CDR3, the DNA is TGTGCCAGCAGACCCGGACTAGCGGGGGGGCGGAATGAGCAGTACTTC. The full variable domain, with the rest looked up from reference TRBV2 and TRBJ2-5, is EPEVTQTPSHQVTQMGQEVILRCVPISNHLYFYWYRQILGQKVEFLVSFYNNEISEKSEIFDDQFSVERPDGSNFTLKIRSTKLEDSAMYFCASRPGLAGGRNEQYFGPGTRLLVL.

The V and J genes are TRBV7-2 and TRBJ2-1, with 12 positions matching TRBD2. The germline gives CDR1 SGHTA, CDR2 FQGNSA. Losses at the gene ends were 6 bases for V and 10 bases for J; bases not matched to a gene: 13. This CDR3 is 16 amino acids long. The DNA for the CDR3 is TGTGCCAGCAGTCCAATTCCGGGACTAGCGGGTAGAGAGCAGTTCTTC. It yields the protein CASSPIPGLAGREQFF.

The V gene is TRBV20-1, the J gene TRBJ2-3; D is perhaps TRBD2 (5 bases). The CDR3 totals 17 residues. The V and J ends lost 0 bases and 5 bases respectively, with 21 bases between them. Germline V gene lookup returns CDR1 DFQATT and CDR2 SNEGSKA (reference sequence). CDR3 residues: CSARESWSSPTRDTQYF. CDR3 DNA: TGCAGTGCTAGAGAGAGCTGGTCTAGCCCTACCAGAGATACGCAGTATTTT.

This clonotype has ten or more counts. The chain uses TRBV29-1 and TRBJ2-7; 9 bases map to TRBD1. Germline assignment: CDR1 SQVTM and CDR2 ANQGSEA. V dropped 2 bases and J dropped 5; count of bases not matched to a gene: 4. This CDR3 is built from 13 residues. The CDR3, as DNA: TGCAGCGTTGAACCTGGGACAGGGAACGAGCAGTACTTC. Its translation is CSVEPGTGNEQYF.

The DNA of the CDR3 is TGTGCCAGCAGTGTGACCTGGGCGGCGGAGCAGTACTTC. Translating it yields CASSVTWAAEQYF. The gene calls are TRBV28 and TRBJ2-4; D is ambiguous. Germline CDR1 and CDR2: MDHEN and SYDVKM. The ends were cut back, 5 bases at V and 13 bases at J, with 18 bases in the middle. The CDR3 runs 13 residues.

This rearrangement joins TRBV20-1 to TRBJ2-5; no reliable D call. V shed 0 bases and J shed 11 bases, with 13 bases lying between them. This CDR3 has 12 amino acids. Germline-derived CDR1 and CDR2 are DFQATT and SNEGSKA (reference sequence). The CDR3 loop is CSARDRGYGQYF. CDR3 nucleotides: TGCAGTGCTAGAGATCGAGGCTACGGGCAGTACTTC.

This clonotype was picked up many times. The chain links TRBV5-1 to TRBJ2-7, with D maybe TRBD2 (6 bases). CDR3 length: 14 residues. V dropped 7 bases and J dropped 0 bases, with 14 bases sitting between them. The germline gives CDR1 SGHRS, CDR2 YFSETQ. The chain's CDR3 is CASHPGGTSYEQYF. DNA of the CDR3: TGCGCCAGCCATCCGGGCGGGACCTCCTACGAGCAGTACTTC.

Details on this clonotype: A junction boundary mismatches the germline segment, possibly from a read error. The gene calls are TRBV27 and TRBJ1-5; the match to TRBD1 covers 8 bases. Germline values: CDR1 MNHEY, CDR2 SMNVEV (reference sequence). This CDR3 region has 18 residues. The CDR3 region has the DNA TGTGCCGGCAGCAGAGAGGGAGACAGGACAGGGAGCAATCAGCCCCAGCATTTT. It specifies CAGSREGDRTGSNQPQHF.

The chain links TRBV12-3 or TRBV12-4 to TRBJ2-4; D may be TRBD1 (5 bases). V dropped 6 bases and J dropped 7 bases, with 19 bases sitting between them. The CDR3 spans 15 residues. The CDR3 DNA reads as TGTGCCAGCAGCTCCGCCGCCAGGGTTGAGAACATTCAGTACTTC. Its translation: CASSSAARVENIQYF.

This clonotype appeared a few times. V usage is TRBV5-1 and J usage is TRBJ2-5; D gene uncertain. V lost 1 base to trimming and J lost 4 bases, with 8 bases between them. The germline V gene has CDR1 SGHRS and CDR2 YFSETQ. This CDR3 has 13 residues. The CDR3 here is CASSLFVGETQYF. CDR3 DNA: TGCGCCAGCAGCTTGTTTGTAGGAGAGACCCAGTACTTC.

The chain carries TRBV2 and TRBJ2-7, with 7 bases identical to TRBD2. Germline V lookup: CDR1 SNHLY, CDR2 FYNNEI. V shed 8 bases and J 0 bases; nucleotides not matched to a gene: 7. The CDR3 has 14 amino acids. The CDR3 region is CASQRDYSSYEQYF. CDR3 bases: TGTGCCAGCCAACGGGACTACAGCTCCTACGAGCAGTACTTC. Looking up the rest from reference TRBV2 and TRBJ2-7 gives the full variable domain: EPEVTQTPSHQVTQMGQEVILRCVPISNHLYFYWYRQILGQKVEFLVSFYNNEISEKSEIFDDQFSVERPDGSNFTLKIRSTKLEDSAMYFCASQRDYSSYEQYFGPGTRLTVT.